These 13 T cell receptor beta chains came from one sample sequenced in a study of T cells in localized non-small cell lung cancer. Profiling relied on immunoSEQ multiplex PCR, and the TCRdb table lists in-frame clones only, not all of them. There are about 41,000 clones in the sample; about nine tenths occur only once, and roughly 2.6% lies in the top ten. Sequenced material: peripheral blood, taken before any cancer treatment. The receptors were sampled from a female donor of 60 years or more with stage I squamous cell lung carcinoma.

The chain is built from TRBV19 and TRBJ2-3; D perhaps matches TRBD1 (6 bases). CDR3 size: 15 residues. The V end lost 6 bases, the J end lost 6 bases, and 19 bases lay between the germline ends. From germline, CDR1 is LNHDA and CDR2 SQIVND (reference sequence). The CDR3 here is CASSKWAGDGDTQYF. DNA for the CDR3: TGTGCCAGTAGCAAGTGGGCAGGGGATGGGGATACGCAGTATTTT.

The chain is built from TRBV7-9 and TRBJ2-1; 10 bases are a match to TRBD2. CDR3 length equals 17 residues. Germline-derived CDR1 and CDR2 are SEHNR and FQNEAQ (reference sequence). With 5 bases clipped from V and 2 bases from J, the junction kept 9 bases outside the gene matches. The DNA of the CDR3 is TGTGCCAGCAGCCAAAAGAGAGGACTAGCGGCCTACAATGAGCAGTTCTTC. Amino acid sequence: CASSQKRGLAAYNEQFF.

V gene TRBV19 combines with J gene TRBJ1-2; 7 bases are shared with TRBD1. There are 15 residues in the CDR3. The V segment lost 3 bases and the J segment 4 bases; nucleotides outside the gene matches: 8. The V gene's germline CDR1 is LNHDA and CDR2 SQIVND (reference sequence). This CDR3 is CASSITRDSIYGYTF. The CDR3 DNA sequence: TGTGCCAGTAGTATCACACGGGACAGTATCTATGGCTACACCTTC.

This clone was found a few times. The chain carries TRBV7-3 and TRBJ1-3; no clear D gene. Germline assignment: CDR1 SGHTA and CDR2 FQGTGA. This CDR3 has 13 residues. The V and J ends lost 1 base and 8 bases respectively, with 9 bases between them. The CDR3 sequence: CASSLNSVDTIYF. In DNA, the CDR3 is TGTGCCAGCAGCTTAAACAGTGTCGACACCATATATTTT.

The J gene is TRBJ1-5, the V gene TRBV6-4, with D tentatively TRBD1 (5 bases). Trimming left V 2 bases short and J 2 bases short, with 16 bases between. From germline, CDR1 is MRHNA and CDR2 SNTAGT. The CDR3 consists of 17 residues. CDR3 sequence reads: CASSDGTARRGNQPQHF. CDR3 DNA sequence: TGTGCCAGCAGTGACGGGACCGCCAGGCGCGGCAATCAGCCCCAGCATTTT.

V is TRBV7-2 and J is TRBJ2-1; TRBD2 matches at 9 bases. CDR3 length equals 15 residues. Germline CDR1 SGHTA, CDR2 FQGNSA. Trimming at V came to 5 bases and at J to 9 bases, leaving 11 bases not matched to a gene. The CDR3 loop is CASSPEAGGSVEQFF. The CDR3, as DNA: TGTGCCAGCAGCCCAGAAGCGGGAGGATCGGTTGAGCAGTTCTTC.

The V call is TRBV7-6, the J call TRBJ1-3; D is perhaps TRBD1 (5 bases). Trimming removed 2 bases at V and 1 base at J, with 12 bases between. The CDR3 has 16 amino acids. In germline, CDR1 is SGHVS, CDR2 FNYEAQ. CDR3: CASSLRGEGSGNTIYF. The CDR3 DNA reads as TGTGCCAGCAGCTTAAGGGGAGAAGGATCTGGAAACACCATATATTTT. The full variable domain, rest sourced from reference TRBV7-6 and TRBJ1-3, is GAGVSQSPRYKVTKRGQDVALRCDPISGHVSLYWYRQALGQGPEFLTYFNYEAQQDKSGLPNDRFSAERPEGSISTLTIQRTEQRDSAMYRCASSLRGEGSGNTIYFGEGSWLTVV.

The rearrangement joins TRBV9 to TRBJ2-5, with 10 bases lining up with TRBD2. The length of the CDR3 is 17 residues. After removal of 3 bases from V and 5 bases from J, the junction contained 13 bases not matched to a gene. Germline V gene data show CDR1 as SGDLS and CDR2 as YYNGEE. CDR3: CASSAPGAAGGVETQYF. In nucleotides, the CDR3 is TGTGCCAGCAGCGCCCCAGGGGCAGCGGGAGGGGTGGAGACCCAGTACTTC. The entire variable domain, with the rest obtained from reference TRBV9 and TRBJ2-5, is as follows: DSGVTQTPKHLITATGQRVTLRCSPRSGDLSVYWYQQSLDQGLQFLIQYYNGEERAKGNILERFSAQQFPDLHSELNLSSLELGDSALYFCASSAPGAAGGVETQYFGPGTRLLVL.

This chain connects TRBV10-1 to TRBJ2-5; D is unresolved. Trimming pared 10 bases from V and 2 bases from J, leaving 17 bases between. Germline lookup yields CDR1 WNHNN and CDR2 SYGVQD (reference sequence). CDR3 size: 14 residues. For the CDR3, the DNA is TGCGCCAACCTCCCTGGGTTACTACAAGAGACCCAGTACTTC. Encoded protein: CANLPGLLQETQYF.

In this sample, this clone turned up once. The chain carries TRBV5-6 and TRBJ1-4; the D gene is possibly TRBD1 (6 bases). The CDR3 length is 15 residues. CDR1 SGHDT and CDR2 YYEEEE come from the germline V gene. V was pared by 1 base and J by 8 bases, with 15 bases between. The DNA of the CDR3 is TGTGCCAGCAGCTTGTCCGCAGGGGACGGCGAAAAACTGTTTTTT. Translated, it gives CASSLSAGDGEKLFF.

The chain couples TRBV5-1 to TRBJ2-1; D is undetermined. The CDR3 contains 15 residues. CDR1 is SGHRS, CDR2 YFSETQ, per germline. The V and J ends lost 0 bases and 0 bases respectively, with 7 bases between them. The CDR3 here is CASSLVPGSYNEQFF. The CDR3 DNA is TGCGCCAGCAGCTTGGTACCCGGCTCCTACAATGAGCAGTTCTTC.

The chain has TRBV28 and TRBJ2-7; D perhaps matches TRBD2 (5 bases). The CDR3 contains 11 residues. The V and J ends lost 9 bases and 5 bases respectively, with 11 bases between them. Looked up from germline, CDR1 is MDHEN and CDR2 is SYDVKM. CDR3 region: CASRLSHEQYF. The CDR3 region has the DNA TGTGCCAGTCGACTATCCCACGAGCAGTACTTC.

The chain joins TRBV18 to TRBJ1-3, with D uncertain. There are 15 residues in the CDR3. Trimming pared 2 bases from V and 1 base from J, leaving 9 bases between. Germline CDR1 is KGHSH and CDR2 is LQKENI. CDR3 sequence: CASSPSGISGNTIYF. The CDR3 DNA reads as TGTGCCAGCTCACCATCCGGGATATCTGGAAACACCATATATTTT.